The rows below give T cell receptor beta chains drawn from one sample of a study of T cell responses to AZD1222 COVID-19 vaccine. Using immunoSEQ multiplex PCR, the repertoire was profiled, and TCRdb retains in-frame clones only, with some absent. The sample gives about 69,000 clones, approximately 87% of which show up once; around 25% is in the top ten. This material consisted of peripheral blood, taken 28 days after the second AZD1222 dose. The receptors originated from an adult who received the AZD1222 COVID-19 vaccine. Both conserved end residues are part of each CDR3. The D gene is left open where the match is weak.

>TRBV15|TRBD2|TRBJ2-7
TGTGCCACCAGCAGAGGGACTAGGTCTGACGAGCAGTACTTC
CATSRGTRSDEQYF
>TRBV18|-|TRBJ2-1
TGTGCCAGCTCACGGGACTTGACTGGATTTGAGCAGTTCTTC
CASSRDLTGFEQFF
>TRBV7-9|-|TRBJ2-1
TGTGCCAGCAGCTTAGGAGGGGGGGTTTCCCACAATGAGCAGTTCTTC
CASSLGGGVSHNEQFF
>TRBV20-1|-|TRBJ2-5
TGCAGTGCTAGTATTTTGAGGGGCCAAGAGACCCAGTACTTC
CSASILRGQETQYF
>TRBV12-3/TRBV12-4|-|TRBJ2-2
TGTGCCAGCACCCCCGGGGACACCGGGGAGCTGTTTTTT
CASTPGDTGELFF
>TRBV19|TRBD2|TRBJ2-1
TGTGCCAGTAGTAGGGTGAGCGGGAGGGCCATCAATGAGCAGTTCTTC
CASSRVSGRAINEQFF
>TRBV3-1/TRBV3-2|-|TRBJ1-1
TGTGCCAGCAGCCATACCGCGACAGCTACCACTGAAGCTTTCTTT
CASSHTATATTEAFF
>TRBV19|-|TRBJ1-3
TGTGCCACCGCGACAGGAGCTGGAAACACCATATATTTT
CATATGAGNTIYF
>TRBV5-5|-|TRBJ1-4
TGTGCCAGCAGCTTATTCAGGGAGGCTGAAAAACTGTTTTTT
CASSLFREAEKLFF
>TRBV7-3|-|TRBJ1-3
TGTGCCAGCAGCTCAGGGTTCTCTGGAAACACCATATATTTT
CASSSGFSGNTIYF